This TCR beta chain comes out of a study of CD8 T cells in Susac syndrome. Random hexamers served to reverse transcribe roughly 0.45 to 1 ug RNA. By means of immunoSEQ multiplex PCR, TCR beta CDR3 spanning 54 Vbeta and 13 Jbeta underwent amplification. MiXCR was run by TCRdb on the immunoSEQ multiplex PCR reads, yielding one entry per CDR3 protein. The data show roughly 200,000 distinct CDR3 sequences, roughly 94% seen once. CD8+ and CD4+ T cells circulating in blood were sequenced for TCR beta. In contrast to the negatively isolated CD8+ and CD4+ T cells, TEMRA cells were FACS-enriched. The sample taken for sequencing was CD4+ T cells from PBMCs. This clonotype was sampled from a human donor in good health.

In nucleotides, the CDR3 is TGTGCCAGCAGCACAATGGTGGGGAACACCGGGGAGCTGTTTTTT. The encoded protein is CASSTMVGNTGELFF. The gene calls are TRBV9 and TRBJ2-2, with D hard to call. Germline lookup yields CDR1 SGDLS and CDR2 YYNGEE. The CDR3 has 15 amino acids. V was clipped by 4 bases and J by 1 base, with 11 bases between them.